One and the same sample provided the 3 T cell receptor beta chains below, sequenced in a study of blood T cell repertoires in COVID-19 (dated by TCRdb to about 2020). To prepare the library, the immunoSEQ multiplex PCR assay was applied. This is the immuneACCESS table as TCRdb keeps it, with only in-frame sequences that have V and J called. A part of the clones is gone; compared with another copy, unresolved V genes explain less than half, and the rest is unexplained. The sample includes around 31,000 clones, with approximately 92% observed a single time. About 17% of the sample belongs to the ten largest clones. Sequenced material: peripheral blood. The receptors were sampled from a man older than 75 with acute or convalescent COVID-19.

The chain recombines TRBV7-9 with TRBJ2-7; TRBD1 aligns across 7 bases. Per the germline V gene, CDR1 is SEHNR and CDR2 is FQNEAQ (reference sequence). This CDR3 spans 16 amino acids. Trimming at V came to 5 bases and at J to 4 bases, leaving 14 bases not matched to a gene. In nucleotides, the CDR3 is TGTGCCAGCAGCCCCCAGGCACAGGGGCTTGGGTACGAGCAGTACTTC. This encodes CASSPQAQGLGYEQYF.

The CDR3 here is CASSLDVGPQETQYF. CDR3 DNA sequence: TGCGCCAGCAGCTTGGATGTGGGGCCCCAGGAGACCCAGTACTTC. The chain links TRBV5-1 to TRBJ2-5, with D possibly TRBD1 on 5 matching bases. CDR1 and CDR2 (germline): SGHRS, YFSETQ. The ends were cut back, 0 bases at V and 5 bases at J, with 14 bases in the middle. CDR3 length: 15 amino acids.

This sequence joins TRBV19 and TRBJ1-2, with unresolved D. Trimming removed 1 base from V and 4 bases from J, with 16 bases in between. Germline V lookup: CDR1 LNHDA, CDR2 SQIVND (reference sequence). This CDR3 spans 16 amino acids. CDR3: CASSIAGFGVVYGYTF. CDR3 DNA: TGTGCCAGTAGTATAGCGGGGTTCGGGGTGGTCTATGGCTACACCTTC.